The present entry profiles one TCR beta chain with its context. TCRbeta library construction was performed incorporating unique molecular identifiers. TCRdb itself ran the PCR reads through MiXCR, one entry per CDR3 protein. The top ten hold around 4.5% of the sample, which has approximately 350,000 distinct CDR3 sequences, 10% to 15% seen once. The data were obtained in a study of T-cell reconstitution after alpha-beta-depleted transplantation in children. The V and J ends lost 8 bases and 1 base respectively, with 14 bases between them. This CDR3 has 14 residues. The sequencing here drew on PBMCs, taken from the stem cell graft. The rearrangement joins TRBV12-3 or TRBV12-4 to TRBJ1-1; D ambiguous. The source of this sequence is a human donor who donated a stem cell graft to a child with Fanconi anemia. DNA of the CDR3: TGTGCCAGCGGCGCGTTAGGGAAGAACACTGAAGCTTTCTTT. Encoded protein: CASGALGKNTEAFF.